The rows below give T cell receptor beta chains drawn from one sample of a study of human T cells and chemical hapten exposure. TCRdb reanalysed the RACE reads using MiXCR and keeps one entry per CDR3 protein. Here the sample spans under 300,000 distinct CDR3 sequences, about 8.1% being singletons. The sample consisted of whole blood, taken in connection with sensitization to the hapten diphenylcyclopropenone (DPC). Receptors originate from a woman in her thirties or forties with alopecia areata. Some clones in this sample may be carry-over from other donors' samples. The CDR3 runs from the conserved cysteine through the conserved F or W. The D gene is left open where the match is weak. Clone size, where shown, is once, few, many, or a class for clones that have expanded.

TRBJ1-5 TRBD1 . TRBV19 TGTGCCAGTAGTCCGGGACAGGAATCTCAGCCCCAGCATTTT CASSPGQESQPQHF
TRBJ2-7 TRBD2 few TRBV7-2 TGTGCCAGCAGCCCATGGACTAGCGGGACTGCCTACGAGCAGTACTTC CASSPWTSGTAYEQYF
TRBJ2-7 TRBD2 . TRBV3-1 TGTGCCAGCAGCCAGGGACTAGCGGGACGGTTCTACGAGCAGTACTTC CASSQGLAGRFYEQYF
TRBJ2-1 . few TRBV28 TGTGCCAGCAGCCCTGGGTTCCTGGGGTACAATGAGCAGTTCTTC CASSPGFLGYNEQFF
TRBJ1-5 . few TRBV19 TGTGCCAGTAGTAGCCTCCCAGGGCCCCAGCATTTT CASSSLPGPQHF
TRBJ2-6 . few TRBV27 TGTGCCAGCACTGAAGCTGGGGCCAACGTCCTGACTTTC CASTEAGANVLTF
TRBJ2-5 TRBD1 few TRBV7-7 TGTGCTAGCAGCCCCCGAGGACAGGGGGCAGAGACCCAGTACTTC CASSPRGQGAETQYF
TRBJ1-1 . many TRBV28 TGTGCCAGCAGTTTATTGCGGGGGAACACTGAAGCTTTCTTT CASSLLRGNTEAFF
TRBJ1-1 . few TRBV20-1 TGCAGTGCTAGGGCCCCCCAGTGGGAAGGCACTGAAGCTTTCTTT CSARAPQWEGTEAFF
TRBJ2-7 . . TRBV28 TGTGCCAGCAGTTTGGAGGGTAACTCCTACGAGCAGTACTTC CASSLEGNSYEQYF
TRBJ2-4 . . TRBV7-2 TGTGCCAGCAGCTTGGAGAGACTAGGGGTAGCCAAAAACATTCAGTACTTC CASSLERLGVAKNIQYF
TRBJ2-5 . few TRBV24-1 TGTGCCACCAGTGAGACGGGAGTAGGTCGGGAGACCCAGTACTTC CATSETGVGRETQYF
TRBJ2-5 . . TRBV7-9 TGTGCCAGCAGCTTAGGAGGTTGGGAGACCCAGTACTTC CASSLGGWETQYF
TRBJ2-2 . few TRBV6-6 TGTGCCAGCAGTTACTCGTCTAGTATGTGGCCCGGGGAGCTGTTTTTT CASSYSSSMWPGELFF
TRBJ2-1 TRBD2 . TRBV9 TGTGCCAGCAGCATACAGGGACTAGCGGGACGGAATGAGCAGTTCTTC CASSIQGLAGRNEQFF
TRBJ1-1 . few TRBV6-6 TGTGCCAGCAGTTCGAAGATGATTCTCCAAAACGGGGGGTTT CASSSKMILQNGGF
TRBJ2-7 TRBD1 . TRBV12-3/TRBV12-4 TGTGCCAGCAGTCCCCGGACAGGGGGCCCCTACGAGCAGTACTTC CASSPRTGGPYEQYF
TRBJ1-1 TRBD1 . TRBV5-6 TGTGCCAGCAGCTTGGCCGGGGGGACAGGGAGCACTGAAGCTTTCTTT CASSLAGGTGSTEAFF
TRBJ1-1 . many TRBV3-1 TGTGCCAGCAGCCCCTACAGAAACACTGAAGCTTTCTTT CASSPYRNTEAFF
TRBJ2-3 . . TRBV4-1 TGCGCCAGCAGCCAAGACCAAACCCTGCGGGGCACAGATACGCAGTATTTT CASSQDQTLRGTDTQYF
TRBJ2-3 . few TRBV11-3 TGTGCCAGCAGCTTAAATCAAGATACGCAGTATTTT CASSLNQDTQYF
TRBJ2-7 TRBD1 many TRBV28 TGTGCCAGCAGACCGGGACAGGGCTACGAGCAGTACTTC CASRPGQGYEQYF
TRBJ1-5 . few TRBV2 TGTGCCAGCAGTTTGCCAATACCCAATCAGCCCCAGCATTTT CASSLPIPNQPQHF
TRBJ2-7 . few TRBV29-1 TGCAGCGTTGGCCCGGAAAGATACGAGCAGTACTTC CSVGPERYEQYF
TRBJ2-3 . few TRBV7-9 TGTGCCAGCAGCAATCCCTCCCAAGATACGCAGTATTTT CASSNPSQDTQYF
TRBJ2-1 TRBD1 . TRBV12-3/TRBV12-4 TGTGCCAGCAGTTTAAGTAGCGGGACAGGGGGCTACGAGCAGTTCTTC CASSLSSGTGGYEQFF
TRBJ2-7 TRBD1 . TRBV6-2/TRBV6-3 TGTGCCAGCAGTGGGACAGAGTCCTACGAGCAGTACTTC CASSGTESYEQYF
TRBJ1-3 . few TRBV4-3 TGCGCCAGCAGCCAAGATCTGGCAGCCTCTGGAAACACCATATATTTT CASSQDLAASGNTIYF
TRBJ2-6 . few TRBV6-5 TGTGCCAGCAGTTACTGGCTTGAGGCCAACGTCCTGACTTTC CASSYWLEANVLTF
TRBJ2-3 . many TRBV20-1 TGCAGTGCTAGAGAGGGGGCAAGCCGGGCAGATACGCAGTATTTT CSAREGASRADTQYF
TRBJ1-5 . many TRBV5-5 TGTGCCAGCAGCTTGGGGGGCAGCAACTACAATCAGCCCCAGCATTTT CASSLGGSNYNQPQHF
TRBJ2-3 . . TRBV27 TGTGCCAGCAGTTTAGGGGGGATAACAGATACGCAGTATTTT CASSLGGITDTQYF
TRBJ1-4 . once TRBV5-1 TGCGCCAGCAGCTTAACAGGGAAATCTAATGAAAAACTGTTTTTT CASSLTGKSNEKLFF
TRBJ1-1 . few TRBV28 TGTGCCAGCAGTTTTGCGGGAAGGAACACTGAAGCTTTCTTT CASSFAGRNTEAFF